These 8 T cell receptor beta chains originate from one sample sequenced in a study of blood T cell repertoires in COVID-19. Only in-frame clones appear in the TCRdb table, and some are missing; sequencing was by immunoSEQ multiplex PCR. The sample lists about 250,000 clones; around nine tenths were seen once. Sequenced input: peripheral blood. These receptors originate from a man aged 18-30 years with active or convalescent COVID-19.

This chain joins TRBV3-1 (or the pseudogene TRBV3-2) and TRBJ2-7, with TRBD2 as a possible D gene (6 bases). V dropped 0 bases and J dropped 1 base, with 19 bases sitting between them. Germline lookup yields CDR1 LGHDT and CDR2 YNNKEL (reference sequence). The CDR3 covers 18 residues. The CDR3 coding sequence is TGTGCCAGCAGCCAAGATAAGGCGCGGGGCACGTTATCCTACGAGCAGTACTTC. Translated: CASSQDKARGTLSYEQYF.

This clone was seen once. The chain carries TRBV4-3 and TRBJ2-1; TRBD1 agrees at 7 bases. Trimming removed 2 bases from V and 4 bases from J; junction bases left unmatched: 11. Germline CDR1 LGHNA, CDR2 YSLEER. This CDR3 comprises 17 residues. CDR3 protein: CASSQPADRVGYNEQFF. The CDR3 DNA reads TGCGCCAGCAGCCAACCCGCAGACAGGGTTGGGTACAATGAGCAGTTCTTC.

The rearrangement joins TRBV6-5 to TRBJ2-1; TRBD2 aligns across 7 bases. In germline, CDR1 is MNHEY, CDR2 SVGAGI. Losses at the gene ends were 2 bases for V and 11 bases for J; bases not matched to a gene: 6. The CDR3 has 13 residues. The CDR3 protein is CASSYRDGTKQFF. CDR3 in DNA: TGTGCCAGCAGTTACAGGGACGGGACTAAGCAGTTCTTC.

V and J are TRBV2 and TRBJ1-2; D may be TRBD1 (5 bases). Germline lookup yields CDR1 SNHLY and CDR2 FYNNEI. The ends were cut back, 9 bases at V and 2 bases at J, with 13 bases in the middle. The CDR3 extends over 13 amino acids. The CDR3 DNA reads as TGTGCCAGTCTCGCAGGGCTCAACTATGGCTACACCTTC. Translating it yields CASLAGLNYGYTF. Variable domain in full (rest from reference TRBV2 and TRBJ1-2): EPEVTQTPSHQVTQMGQEVILRCVPISNHLYFYWYRQILGQKVEFLVSFYNNEISEKSEIFDDQFSVERPDGSNFTLKIRSTKLEDSAMYFCASLAGLNYGYTFGSGTRLTVV.

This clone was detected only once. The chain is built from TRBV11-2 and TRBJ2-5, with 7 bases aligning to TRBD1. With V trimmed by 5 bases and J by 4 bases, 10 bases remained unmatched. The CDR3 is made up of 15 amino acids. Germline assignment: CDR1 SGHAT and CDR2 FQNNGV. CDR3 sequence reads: CASSPGTDLRETQYF. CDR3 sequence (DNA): TGTGCCAGCAGCCCTGGGACAGACCTGAGAGAGACCCAGTACTTC.

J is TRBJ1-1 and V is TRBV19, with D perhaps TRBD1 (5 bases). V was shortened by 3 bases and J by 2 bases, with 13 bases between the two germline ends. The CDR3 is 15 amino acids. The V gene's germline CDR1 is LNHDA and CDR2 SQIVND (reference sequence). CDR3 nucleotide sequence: TGTGCCAGTAGTATGCCGAGGCAGGGAAACACTGAAGCTTTCTTT. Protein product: CASSMPRQGNTEAFF.

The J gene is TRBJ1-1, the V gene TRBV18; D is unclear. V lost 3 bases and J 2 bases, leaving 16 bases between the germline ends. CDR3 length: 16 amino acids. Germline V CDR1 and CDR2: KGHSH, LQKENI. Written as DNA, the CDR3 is TGTGCCAGCTCACCGGGCAGGTCGAAAAAAAACACTGAAGCTTTCTTT. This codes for CASSPGRSKKNTEAFF.

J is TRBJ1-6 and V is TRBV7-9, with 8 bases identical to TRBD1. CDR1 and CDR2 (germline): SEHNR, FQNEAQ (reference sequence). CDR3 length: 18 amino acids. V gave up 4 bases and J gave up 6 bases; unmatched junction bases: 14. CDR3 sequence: CASSSSRTGRQFNSPLHF. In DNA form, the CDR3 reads TGTGCCAGCAGCTCCAGTCGGACAGGGAGGCAATTTAATTCACCCCTCCACTTT.